The sequence of this T cell receptor (beta chain) was determined in a study of blood T cell repertoires in COVID-19. The table came from immunoSEQ multiplex PCR; TCRdb's copy has only in-frame clones and leaves some out. Among roughly 290,000 clones listed, roughly 90% were seen once. Germline V gives CDR1 SGHDT, CDR2 YYEEEE. The CDR3 has 16 residues. V dropped 2 bases and J dropped 2 bases, with 14 bases sitting between them. J is TRBJ1-3 and V is TRBV5-6; weak D call: TRBD1 (5 bases). Sequencing was performed on peripheral blood. The source is a woman aged 60-75 years with acute or convalescent COVID-19. The CDR3 loop reads CASSLPVGLAGNTIYF. As DNA, the CDR3 is TGTGCCAGCAGCTTACCCGTGGGGCTAGCTGGAAACACCATATATTTT.